This record concerns one T cell receptor (beta chain) sequence. Its cognate antigen is unknown. The sample is drawn from a study of OX40 agonist ivuxolimab in advanced cancers. Background on the study: While on treatment, patients had intravenous ivuxolimab at 0.01 to 10 mg/kg every 2 weeks. The eligibility criteria allowed prior anti-PD-1, anti-PD-L1 or anti-CTLA-4 therapy, and around 40% had some. Study conclusions and caveats: Circulating CD4+ and CD8+ T cells showed clonal expansion by week 6 at 0.1 to 3.0 mg/kg.

The CDR3 loop spans 15 amino acids. V was shortened by 3 bases and J by 4 bases, with 12 bases between the two germline ends. In germline, CDR1 is MGHRA, CDR2 YSYEKL. The method was immunoSEQ multiplex PCR; TCRdb's version includes in-frame clones alone and lacks a portion of them. Of 15,000 to 25,000 clones in the sample, about 88% were seen once. This sequence was found in an adult with an advanced solid tumor such as melanoma, head and neck, liver or kidney cancer. Sequenced here: CD4+ or CD8+ T cells sorted from blood, sampled in a trial of the OX40 agonist ivuxolimab. The J gene is TRBJ2-2, the V gene TRBV4-1; unclear D gene. DNA of the CDR3: TGCGCCAGCAGCCAGTCGGGTGGGGTCACCGGGGAGCTGTTTTTT. This encodes CASSQSGGVTGELFF.